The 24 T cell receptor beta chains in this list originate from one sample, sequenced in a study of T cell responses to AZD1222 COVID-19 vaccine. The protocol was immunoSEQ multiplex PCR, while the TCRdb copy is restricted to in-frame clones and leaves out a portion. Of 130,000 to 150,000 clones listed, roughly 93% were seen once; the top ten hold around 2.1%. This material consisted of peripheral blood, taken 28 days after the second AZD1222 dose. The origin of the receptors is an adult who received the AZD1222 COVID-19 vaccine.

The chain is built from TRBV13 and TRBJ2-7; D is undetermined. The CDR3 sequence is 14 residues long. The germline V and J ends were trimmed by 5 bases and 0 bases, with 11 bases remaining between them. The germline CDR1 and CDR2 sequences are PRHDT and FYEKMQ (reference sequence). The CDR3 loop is CASSPPGRSYEQYF. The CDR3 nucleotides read TGTGCCAGCAGCCCCCCTGGGCGCTCCTACGAGCAGTACTTC. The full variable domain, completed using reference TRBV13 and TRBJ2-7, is AAGVIQSPRHLIKEKRETATLKCYPIPRHDTVYWYQQGPGQDPQFLISFYEKMQSDKGSIPDRFSAQQFSDYHSELNMSSLELGDSALYFCASSPPGRSYEQYFGPGTRLTVT.

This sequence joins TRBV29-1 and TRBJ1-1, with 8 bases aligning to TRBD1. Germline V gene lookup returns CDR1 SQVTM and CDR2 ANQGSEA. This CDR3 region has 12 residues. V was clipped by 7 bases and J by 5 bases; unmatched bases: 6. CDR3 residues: CSAPGGRTEAFF. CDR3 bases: TGCAGCGCCCCAGGGGGCAGGACTGAAGCTTTCTTT.

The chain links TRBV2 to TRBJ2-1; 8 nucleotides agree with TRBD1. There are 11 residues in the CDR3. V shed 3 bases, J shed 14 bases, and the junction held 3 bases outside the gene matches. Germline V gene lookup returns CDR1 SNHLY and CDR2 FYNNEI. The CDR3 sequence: CASSEDREEFF. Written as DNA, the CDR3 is TGTGCCAGCAGTGAGGACAGGGAGGAGTTCTTC.

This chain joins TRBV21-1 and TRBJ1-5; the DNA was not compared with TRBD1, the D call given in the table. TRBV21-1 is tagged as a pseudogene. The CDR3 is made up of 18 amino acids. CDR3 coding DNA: TGTGCCAGCAGCAAAAGCCCTGGACAGGAGGAGAGCAATCAGCCCCAGCATTTT. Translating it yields CASSKSPGQEESNQPQHF.

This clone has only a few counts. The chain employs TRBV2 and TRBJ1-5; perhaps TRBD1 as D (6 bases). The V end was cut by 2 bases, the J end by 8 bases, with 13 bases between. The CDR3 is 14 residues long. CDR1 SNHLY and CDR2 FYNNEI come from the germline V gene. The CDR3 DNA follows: TGTGCCAGCAGTGAAAACGGGGGCGCAAAGCCCCAGCATTTT. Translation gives CASSENGGAKPQHF.

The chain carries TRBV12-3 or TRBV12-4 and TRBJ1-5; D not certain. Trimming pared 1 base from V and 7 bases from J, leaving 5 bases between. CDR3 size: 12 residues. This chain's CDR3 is CASSLGGQPQHF. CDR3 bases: TGTGCCAGCAGTTTAGGTGGCCAGCCCCAGCATTTT.

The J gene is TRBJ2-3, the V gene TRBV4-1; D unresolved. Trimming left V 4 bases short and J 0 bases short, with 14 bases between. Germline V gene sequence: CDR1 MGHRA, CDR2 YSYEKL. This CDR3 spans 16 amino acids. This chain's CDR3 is CASSPILALSTDTQYF. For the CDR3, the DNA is TGCGCCAGCAGCCCTATATTAGCCCTTAGCACAGATACGCAGTATTTT.

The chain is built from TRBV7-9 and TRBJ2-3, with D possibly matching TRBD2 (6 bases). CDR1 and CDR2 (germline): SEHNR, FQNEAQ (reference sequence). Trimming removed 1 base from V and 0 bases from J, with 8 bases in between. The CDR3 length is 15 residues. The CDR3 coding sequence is TGTGCCAGCAGCTTAGTAACTAGCAGCACAGATACGCAGTATTTT. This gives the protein CASSLVTSSTDTQYF.

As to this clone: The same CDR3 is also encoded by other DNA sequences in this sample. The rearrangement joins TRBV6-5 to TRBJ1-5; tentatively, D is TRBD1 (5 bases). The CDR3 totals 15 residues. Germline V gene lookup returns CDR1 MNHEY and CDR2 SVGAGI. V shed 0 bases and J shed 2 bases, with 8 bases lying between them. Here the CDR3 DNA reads TGTGCCAGCAGTTACTCGGGGGGGGGCAATCAGCCCCAGCATTTT. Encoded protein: CASSYSGGGNQPQHF.

The CDR3 here is CASKLSATYEQYF. The CDR3 DNA reads as TGTGCCAGCAAATTAAGCGCGACCTACGAGCAGTACTTC. V and J are TRBV12-3 or TRBV12-4 and TRBJ2-7; no reliable D call. This CDR3 region has 13 residues. The V gene lost 7 bases and the J gene lost 2 bases, with 12 bases spanning the gap.

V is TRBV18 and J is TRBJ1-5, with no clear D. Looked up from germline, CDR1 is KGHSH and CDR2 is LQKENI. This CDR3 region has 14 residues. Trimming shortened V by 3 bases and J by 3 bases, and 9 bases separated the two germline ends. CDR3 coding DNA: TGTGCCAGCTCACCTGTTGGGAACAATCAGCCCCAGCATTTT. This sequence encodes CASSPVGNNQPQHF. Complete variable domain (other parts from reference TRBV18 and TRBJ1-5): NAGVMQNPRHLVRRRGQEARLRCSPMKGHSHVYWYRQLPEEGLKFMVYLQKENIIDESGMPKERFSAEFPKEGPSILRIQQVVRGDSAAYFCASSPVGNNQPQHFGDGTRLSIL.

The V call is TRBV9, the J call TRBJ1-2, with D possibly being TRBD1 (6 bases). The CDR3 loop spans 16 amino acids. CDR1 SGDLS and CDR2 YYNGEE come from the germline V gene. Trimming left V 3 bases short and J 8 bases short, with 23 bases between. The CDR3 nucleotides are TGTGCCAGCAGCGCCCGTTCACAGGGAGGAATTGGCGGCTACACCTTC. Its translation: CASSARSQGGIGGYTF. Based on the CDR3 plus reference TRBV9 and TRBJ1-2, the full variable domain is DSGVTQTPKHLITATGQRVTLRCSPRSGDLSVYWYQQSLDQGLQFLIQYYNGEERAKGNILERFSAQQFPDLHSELNLSSLELGDSALYFCASSARSQGGIGGYTFGSGTRLTVV.

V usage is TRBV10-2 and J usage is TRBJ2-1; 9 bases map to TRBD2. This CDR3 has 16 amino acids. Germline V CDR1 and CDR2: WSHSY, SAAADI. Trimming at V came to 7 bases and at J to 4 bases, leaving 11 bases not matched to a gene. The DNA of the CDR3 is TGCGCCAGCACTCAACCGGGACTAGCTTATTACAATGAGCAGTTCTTC. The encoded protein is CASTQPGLAYYNEQFF.

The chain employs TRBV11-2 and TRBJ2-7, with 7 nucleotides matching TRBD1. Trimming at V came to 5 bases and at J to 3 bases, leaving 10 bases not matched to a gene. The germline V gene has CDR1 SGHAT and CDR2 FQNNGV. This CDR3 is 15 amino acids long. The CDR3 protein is CASSRPGQAGYEQYF. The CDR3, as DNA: TGTGCCAGCAGCCGGCCCGGACAGGCCGGCTACGAGCAGTACTTC.

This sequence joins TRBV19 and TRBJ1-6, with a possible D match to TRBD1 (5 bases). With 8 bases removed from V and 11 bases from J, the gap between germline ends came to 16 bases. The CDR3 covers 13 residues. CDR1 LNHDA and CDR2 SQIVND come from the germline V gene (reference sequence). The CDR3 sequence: CASSGTVGAPLHF. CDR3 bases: TGTGCCAGTTCGGGGACTGTCGGGGCACCCCTCCACTTT.

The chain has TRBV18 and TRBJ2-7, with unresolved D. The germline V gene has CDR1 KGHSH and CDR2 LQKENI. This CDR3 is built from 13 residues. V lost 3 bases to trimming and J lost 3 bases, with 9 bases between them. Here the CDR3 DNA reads TGTGCCAGCTCACCTGGCAGAGACTACGAGCAGTACTTC. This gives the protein CASSPGRDYEQYF.

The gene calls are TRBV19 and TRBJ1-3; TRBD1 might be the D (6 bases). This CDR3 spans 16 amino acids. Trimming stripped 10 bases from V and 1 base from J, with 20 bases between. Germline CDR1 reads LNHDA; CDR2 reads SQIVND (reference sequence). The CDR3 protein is CATRLGRGQSGNTIYF. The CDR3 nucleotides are TGTGCCACCCGCCTGGGCCGGGGACAATCTGGAAACACCATATATTTT.

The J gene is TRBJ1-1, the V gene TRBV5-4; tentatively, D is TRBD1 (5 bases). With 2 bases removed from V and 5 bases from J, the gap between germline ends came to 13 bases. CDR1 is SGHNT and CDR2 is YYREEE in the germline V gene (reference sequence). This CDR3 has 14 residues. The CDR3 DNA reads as TGTGCCAGCAGCTTAGAGGCCAGGGTTACTGAAGCTTTCTTT. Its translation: CASSLEARVTEAFF.

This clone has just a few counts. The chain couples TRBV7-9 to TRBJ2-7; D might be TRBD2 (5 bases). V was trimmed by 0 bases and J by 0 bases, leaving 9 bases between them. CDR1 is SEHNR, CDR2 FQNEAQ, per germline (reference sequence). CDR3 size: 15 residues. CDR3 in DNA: TGTGCCAGCAGCTTAGCGATGGGGAGCTCCTACGAGCAGTACTTC. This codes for CASSLAMGSSYEQYF.

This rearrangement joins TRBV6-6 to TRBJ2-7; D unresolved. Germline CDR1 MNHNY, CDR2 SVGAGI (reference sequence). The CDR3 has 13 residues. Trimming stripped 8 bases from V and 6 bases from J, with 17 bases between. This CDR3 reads CASGVGGSGEQYF. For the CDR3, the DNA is TGTGCCAGCGGAGTGGGCGGCTCAGGCGAGCAGTACTTC.

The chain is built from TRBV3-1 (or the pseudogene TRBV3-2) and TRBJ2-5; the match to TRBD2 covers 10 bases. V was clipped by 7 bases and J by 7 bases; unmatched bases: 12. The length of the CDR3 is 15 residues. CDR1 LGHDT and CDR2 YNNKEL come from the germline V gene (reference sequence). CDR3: CASTRRPSGSGTQYF. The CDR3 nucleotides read TGTGCCAGCACCAGAAGGCCTAGCGGGAGTGGGACCCAGTACTTC.

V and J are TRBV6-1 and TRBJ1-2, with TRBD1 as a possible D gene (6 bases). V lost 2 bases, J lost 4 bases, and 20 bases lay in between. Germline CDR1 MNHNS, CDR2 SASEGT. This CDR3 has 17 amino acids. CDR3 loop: CASSEHGRGERGYGYTF. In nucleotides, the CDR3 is TGTGCCAGCAGTGAACACGGGAGGGGGGAAAGGGGCTATGGCTACACCTTC.

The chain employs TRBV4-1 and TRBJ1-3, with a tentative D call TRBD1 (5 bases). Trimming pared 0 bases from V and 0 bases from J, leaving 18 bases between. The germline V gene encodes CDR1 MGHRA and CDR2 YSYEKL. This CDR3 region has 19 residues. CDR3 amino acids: CASSQDPAGRLHSGNTIYF. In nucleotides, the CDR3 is TGCGCCAGCAGCCAAGATCCCGCGGGGCGCCTTCACTCTGGAAACACCATATATTTT.

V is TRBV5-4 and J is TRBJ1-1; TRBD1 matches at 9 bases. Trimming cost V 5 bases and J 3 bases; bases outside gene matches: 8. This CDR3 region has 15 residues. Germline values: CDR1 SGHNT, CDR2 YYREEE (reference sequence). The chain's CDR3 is CASSQRDRADTEAFF. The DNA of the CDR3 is TGTGCCAGCAGTCAAAGGGACAGGGCTGACACTGAAGCTTTCTTT.